The T cell receptor beta chain described here comes from a study of molecular identifiers for immune sequencing clone quantification. The study's findings and limits: Highly expanded clone sizes could be underestimated through barcode sharing by identical TCR molecules.

The CDR3 is made up of 16 amino acids. Details on this clonotype: Its antigen is still unknown. A much larger clone is a single base away; this may be a read error.

Library preparation followed earlier protocols using designated TCR primers. TCRdb itself ran the PCR reads through MiXCR, one entry per CDR3 protein. Of about 330,000 distinct CDR3 sequences in the sample, roughly a quarter are singletons; the top ten hold 0.7% to 0.95%. Each library that profiled naive CD8 cells came from roughly 20,000 to 1,000,000 sorted cells with 10%, 30% or 50% RNA. The chain uses TRBV12-3 or TRBV12-4 and TRBJ2-5; D possibly uses TRBD1 or TRBD2 (5 bases each). Sequenced material: naive CD8+ T cells from blood, with Jurkat cell RNA spiked in. Specified subset: FACS-sorted CD8+CD4-CCR7+CD45RA+ naive T cells. This receptor was identified in a human donor in good health. Some libraries in this study had Jurkat cell RNA spiked in. CDR3 amino acids: CASTSIRGDLKETQHF. The CDR3 DNA reads TGTGCCAGCACCTCAATCCGGGGCGACCTCAAAGAGACCCAGCACTTC.